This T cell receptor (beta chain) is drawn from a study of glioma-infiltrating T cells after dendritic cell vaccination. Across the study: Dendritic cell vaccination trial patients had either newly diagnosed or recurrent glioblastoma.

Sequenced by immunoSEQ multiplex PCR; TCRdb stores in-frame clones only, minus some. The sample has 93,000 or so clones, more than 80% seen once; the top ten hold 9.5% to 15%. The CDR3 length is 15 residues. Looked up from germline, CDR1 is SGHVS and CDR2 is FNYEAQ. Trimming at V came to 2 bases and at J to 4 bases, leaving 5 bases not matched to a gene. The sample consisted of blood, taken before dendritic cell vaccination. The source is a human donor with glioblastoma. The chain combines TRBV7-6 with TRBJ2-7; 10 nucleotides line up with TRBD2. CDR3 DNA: TGTGCCAGCAGCTTATACACTAGCGGGGTTTACGAGCAGTACTTC. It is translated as CASSLYTSGVYEQYF.